This section outlines one T cell receptor beta chain sequence together with its context. There is no known antigen for this receptor. No quality values exist for individual bases; no much larger clone is one base distant. The donors were healthy, HIV-negative adults who had no recently reported acute infections or vaccinations. All donors were Caucasian adults living in Nashville, Tennessee, USA. CD4+ T cells were enriched by magnetic negative selection; naive cells were then positively selected on CD45RA, and the negative fraction formed the memory subset. Blood was collected by leukapheresis, and PBMCs were isolated by Ficoll-Histopaque density gradient centrifugation and then cryopreserved in liquid nitrogen vapor phase. Analytical flow cytometry was used to check the purity and quantity of every magnetically sorted T cell population. Genomic DNA was isolated from every sorted fraction and measured by UV absorbance on a Nanodrop 2000c.

Using the deep immunoSEQ assay, multiplex PCR amplified TCR CDR3 regions from genomic DNA. For each cell subset, the extracted genomic DNA was distributed evenly across all wells of several immunoSEQ 96-well plates, and each plate served as one replicate. For sorted subsets, about 210 ng of genomic DNA, equivalent to around 29,000 T cell genomes, went into each replicate PCR. Purified libraries were measured with a Qubit 3.0 fluorometer, size-checked on a Bioanalyzer 2100, and measured again with the KAPA Library Quantification kit. Each immunoSEQ 96-well plate was sequenced on its own single-read 150-cycle Illumina NextSeq 550 flow cell. On the study's bioinformatics: Because the immunoSEQ output held only junctional sequences and lacked quality scores, the filtering could not match the filtering applied to full-length reads. Sequences were annotated with PyIR, a Python wrapper for IgBLAST v1.9, using IMGT germline references to assign V/J genes and CDR3. Reads were filtered out if the reads had weak V/J assignments (E-value above 1e-6), no CDR3, stop codons, out-of-frame junctions, or ambiguous translated residues. V3J clonotypes were defined by identical inferred V gene, J gene, and CDR3 amino acid sequence. Percentage overlap between repertoires was calculated by dividing the number of shared unique clonotypes by the size of the smaller repertoire. Repertoire richness was assessed with RTK rarefaction, the Chao1 estimator, and Recon v2.1 estimates of unobserved clonotypes. For all TCRbeta clonotypes obtained by the gDNA method from a handful of donors, generation probabilities were computed with OLGA. TCRdb took over this immuneACCESS table, retaining in-frame rearrangements with V and J assigned. Such tables are incomplete; in checked studies, under half of the missing clones stem from an unresolved V gene, and the remainder is unexplained. V, J and clone size were drawn from that table, and D and trimming were deduced from the DNA. Counted in this sample were some 2,400,000 clones; 90% to 97% of them appeared once. Of the sample, around 0.13% is held by the ten largest clones.

This entry comes from a study of shared clonotypes between healthy human individuals (dated by TCRdb to 2020 to 2021). The study in broad terms: Three men and two women, aged 18 to 49 years, made up the cohort. Per donor, three plates each were used for CD4 naive and CD4 memory, two for CD8 naive, and one for CD8 memory. To increase sequencing depth and limit assay-specific biases, different laboratories used diverse techniques to prepare libraries and sequence TCR repertoires. Each donor's leukapheresis produced roughly between about 0.9 and 9.5 billion PBMCs. To estimate repertoire size and how much clonotype sharing occurs between individuals, the study deeply sequenced the blood TCR repertoires of 5 or 6 healthy adults.

V and J are trimmed by 6 bases and 3 bases, and the gene matches miss 3 bases of the junction. There are 14 amino acids in the CDR3, from cysteine to phenylalanine inclusive. Kept here is only the CDR3 DNA, which spans 42 bases and is read in frame from base 1. As encoded in the germline V gene, CDR1 is MNHEY while CDR2 is SVGAGI. Results the study describes overall, beyond this receptor: Sampling was restricted to blood, and TCR repertoires in tissues likely differ from the TCR repertoires found in blood. The genetic and exposure-history diversity represented was limited by the small number of donors. About 4.5% of naive CD4, roughly 3.6% of naive CD8, about 2.1% of memory CD4, and about 0.4% of memory CD8 clonotypes were shared across several donors. Even with the large sequencing depth, rarefaction of the sorted-subset datasets indicated that sequencing was incomplete. Pairwise subsampling led to the expectation that sequencing depth would affect the degree of clonotype sharing among donors. Naive subsets generally had larger estimated clonotype richness than memory subsets. Compared with non-shared clonotypes, the clonotypes found in all four sorted-subset donors had higher generation probabilities.

This sequence originates from a man between 18 and 29 years old in good health. Sequencing input: naive CD4+ T cells sorted from blood. Interpreted using the paper, the cell subset or site label stands for: CD45RA+ positively selected. The chain couples TRBV6-5 to TRBJ1-2, and 11 bases in between align with TRBD1. In nucleotides, the sequence is TGTGCCAGCAGGAAGGGACAGGGGGACTATGGCTACACCTTC. Translation gives CASRKGQGDYGYTF.